These 7 T cell receptor beta chains share one sample of origin, sequenced in a study of control samples from healthy donors and cancer patients (dated by TCRdb to 2020 to 2021). Library creation used the immunoSEQ multiplex PCR assay. TCRdb took over this immuneACCESS table, retaining in-frame rearrangements with V and J assigned. Such tables are incomplete; in checked studies, under half of the missing clones stem from an unresolved V gene, and the remainder is unexplained. This sample is represented by about 120,000 clones; about 83% of them were singletons. The top ten clonotypes cover roughly 12% of the sample. The sequenced sample consisted of blood. Receptors originate from a man aged 30 to 45 in good health.

V is TRBV3-1 (or the pseudogene TRBV3-2) and J is TRBJ2-3; D might be TRBD1 (6 bases). V was shortened by 3 bases and J by 4 bases, with 8 bases between the two germline ends. The CDR3 totals 13 residues. Per the germline V gene, CDR1 is LGHDT and CDR2 is YNNKEL (reference sequence). The DNA for the CDR3 is TGTGCCAGCAGCCATACAGGGCCAGATACGCAGTATTTT. Protein product: CASSHTGPDTQYF.

V and J are TRBV19 and TRBJ1-1, with 7 bases fitting TRBD1. After removal of 8 bases from V and 1 base from J, the junction contained 10 bases not matched to a gene. Per germline, CDR1 LNHDA and CDR2 SQIVND (reference sequence). This CDR3 has 15 residues. The CDR3 sequence is CASAPMGQRNTEAFF. The CDR3 DNA is TGTGCCAGTGCCCCAATGGGACAGCGGAACACTGAAGCTTTCTTT.

CDR3 coding DNA: TGTGCCAGCTCACCACAACAGCCAAAAGATTCTGGGGCCAACGTCCTGACTTTC. Translated, it gives CASSPQQPKDSGANVLTF. This sequence joins TRBV18 and TRBJ2-6; D is unresolved. The germline V gene has CDR1 KGHSH and CDR2 LQKENI. CDR3 length: 18 amino acids. V was trimmed by 1 base and J by 1 base, leaving 14 bases between them. Variable domain in full (rest from reference TRBV18 and TRBJ2-6): NAGVMQNPRHLVRRRGQEARLRCSPMKGHSHVYWYRQLPEEGLKFMVYLQKENIIDESGMPKERFSAEFPKEGPSILRIQQVVRGDSAAYFCASSPQQPKDSGANVLTFGAGSRLTVL.

This clone was observed once. The V and J genes are TRBV28 and TRBJ1-5; D is perhaps TRBD1 (6 bases). The CDR3 runs to 15 residues. Per the germline V gene, CDR1 is MDHEN and CDR2 is SYDVKM. Deletions cut 2 bases from V and 2 bases from J, with 10 bases between. The CDR3 bases are TGTGCCAGCAGTTTAGGACAGTACGGCAATCAGCCCCAGCATTTT. This encodes CASSLGQYGNQPQHF.

In regard to this clone: Other DNA sequences of this sample code for an identical CDR3. The rearrangement joins TRBV15 to TRBJ1-5; D is unresolved. From germline, CDR1 is LNHNV and CDR2 YYDKDF (reference sequence). The CDR3 is 15 residues long. V lost 1 base, J lost 0 bases, and 7 bases lay in between. CDR3 sequence (DNA): TGTGCCACCAGCAGAGGCCGGGATAGCAATCAGCCCCAGCATTTT. It is translated as CATSRGRDSNQPQHF.

The genes are TRBV27 and TRBJ2-3; D may be TRBD1 or TRBD2 (6 bases each). CDR1 is MNHEY and CDR2 is SMNVEV in the germline V gene (reference sequence). The CDR3 extends over 15 amino acids. Trimming removed 1 base from V and 2 bases from J, with 10 bases in between. CDR3 protein: CASSLFSGATDTQYF. The CDR3 DNA sequence: TGTGCCAGCAGTTTATTTTCGGGGGCCACAGATACGCAGTATTTT.

The V call is TRBV11-3, the J call TRBJ2-5; 7 nucleotides agree with TRBD1. Germline V gene data show CDR1 as SGHNT and CDR2 as YENEEA. The CDR3 is made up of 13 amino acids. V lost 5 bases and J lost 5; bases outside the gene matches: 5. The DNA of the CDR3 is TGTGCCAGCAGCGAGTACAGGGGCGAGACCCAGTACTTC. Amino acids: CASSEYRGETQYF.